The 16 T cell receptor beta chains below come from one sample, sequenced in a study of blood T cell repertoires in COVID-19 (dated by TCRdb to 2018 to 2021). The library came from the immunoSEQ multiplex PCR assay. TCRdb took over this immuneACCESS table, retaining in-frame rearrangements with V and J assigned. Such tables are incomplete; in checked studies, under half of the missing clones stem from an unresolved V gene, and the remainder is unexplained. The sample has around 190,000 clones on record, just over 85% of them singletons. The ten largest clones take up roughly 9% of the sample. Material for sequencing was PBMCs or T cells enriched from blood (not recorded which). These receptors were obtained from a young woman who had recovered from COVID-19.

This clone was seen a single time. This chain connects TRBV3-1 (or the pseudogene TRBV3-2) to TRBJ1-1, with 7 bases matching TRBD1. The ends lost 4 bases at V and 9 bases at J; junction bases unmatched: 2. Germline loops: CDR1 LGHDT, CDR2 YNNKEL (reference sequence). The CDR3 extends over 11 amino acids. The CDR3 here is CASSLGQKAFF. The CDR3, as DNA: TGTGCCAGCAGCCTGGGACAGAAAGCTTTCTTT.

This clone was counted once. This chain connects TRBV19 to TRBJ1-6; 9 bases align to TRBD1. CDR1 is LNHDA, CDR2 SQIVND, per germline (reference sequence). CDR3 length equals 13 residues. V dropped 6 bases and J dropped 14; count of bases not matched to a gene: 8. Here the CDR3 reads CASRLDRGFSLHF. Here the CDR3 DNA reads TGTGCCAGTAGGTTGGACAGGGGATTTTCCCTCCACTTT.

The chain employs TRBV29-1 and TRBJ1-1; D perhaps matches TRBD1 (5 bases). V gave up 8 bases and J gave up 2 bases, with 18 bases separating them. CDR3 length: 14 residues. Germline CDR1 and CDR2: SQVTM and ANQGSEA. CDR3 DNA: TGCAGCTCCGCCCCAGGGTCGGGCAACACTGAAGCTTTCTTT. Protein sequence: CSSAPGSGNTEAFF.

This clone was seen only once. The CDR3, as DNA: TGTGCCAGCGGGGGGACAGGGAAAGGTGTGGGAACTGAAGCTTTCTTT. Residues: CASGGTGKGVGTEAFF. The rearrangement joins TRBV2 to TRBJ1-1, with TRBD1 matching over 9 bases. Trimming took 8 bases from V and 5 from J; bases not matched to a gene: 15. The CDR3 is 16 residues long. Looked up from germline, CDR1 is SNHLY and CDR2 is FYNNEI.

Points on this clone: A read error may explain this, as a much larger clone is one base away. In the same sample, other DNA sequences code for this CDR3. J is TRBJ2-5 and V is TRBV9; TRBD2 aligns across 9 bases. Germline CDR1 reads SGDLS; CDR2 reads YYNGEE. Trimming removed 0 bases from V and 5 bases from J; junction bases left unmatched: 11. This CDR3 has 17 residues. CDR3 sequence (DNA): TGTGCCAGCAGCGTAGACTTTTCGGGCGGGGGGGCGGAGACCCAGTACTTC. It is translated as CASSVDFSGGGAETQYF.

This rearrangement joins TRBV5-1 to TRBJ1-3, with TRBD1 matching over 7 bases. V was pared by 4 bases and J by 4 bases, with 5 bases of the junction left unmatched. Germline V gene data show CDR1 as SGHRS and CDR2 as YFSETQ. The CDR3 contains 14 residues. CDR3 in DNA: TGCGCCAGCAGCGCACGGGACAGAGGAAACACCATATATTTT. Amino acid sequence: CASSARDRGNTIYF.

CDR3 bases: TGTGCCAGCAGTTGGGGAAGGGGTCCTTCACCCCTCCACTTT. This gives the protein CASSWGRGPSPLHF. The chain recombines TRBV27 with TRBJ1-6; D may be TRBD1 (5 bases). Germline CDR1 and CDR2: MNHEY and SMNVEV (reference sequence). The V gene lost 4 bases and the J gene lost 9 bases, with 13 bases spanning the gap. The CDR3 runs to 14 residues.

The rearrangement links TRBV12-3 or TRBV12-4 to TRBJ1-2, with 8 bases matching TRBD1. V trimming: 6 bases; J trimming: 8 bases; junction bases outside the gene matches: 8. This CDR3 spans 13 amino acids. The CDR3 reads CASSALTGVGYTF. CDR3 nucleotide sequence: TGTGCCAGCAGCGCCCTGACAGGGGTGGGCTACACCTTC.

The chain uses TRBV11-2 and TRBJ1-2; the D gene is possibly TRBD1 (5 bases). The V and J ends lost 0 bases and 7 bases respectively, with 15 bases between them. Germline loops: CDR1 SGHAT, CDR2 FQNNGV. This CDR3 has 15 residues. The CDR3 sequence: CASSLDRTLFFGYTF. CDR3 nucleotide sequence: TGTGCCAGCAGCTTAGATAGGACACTTTTCTTTGGCTACACCTTC.

V and J are TRBV4-1 and TRBJ1-5; 10 bases agree with TRBD1. CDR3 length: 16 residues. Per the germline V gene, CDR1 is MGHRA and CDR2 is YSYEKL. V was pared by 1 base and J by 1 base, with 1 base of the junction left unmatched. CDR3: CASSQGQGASNQPQHF. CDR3 coding DNA: TGCGCCAGCAGCCAAGGACAGGGGGCAAGCAATCAGCCCCAGCATTTT.

V usage is TRBV19 and J usage is TRBJ1-1, with TRBD1 identical over 8 bases. This CDR3 region has 14 residues. The V gene's germline CDR1 is LNHDA and CDR2 SQIVND (reference sequence). V gave up 2 bases and J gave up 5 bases; unmatched junction bases: 4. The CDR3 DNA reads as TGTGCCAGTAGTATAACAGGGGGATGGACTGAAGCTTTCTTT. Translating it yields CASSITGGWTEAFF.

This sequence joins TRBV4-1 and TRBJ2-7; a possible D gene is TRBD1 (5 bases). The CDR3 length is 15 residues. The V and J ends lost 4 bases and 2 bases respectively, with 15 bases between them. The germline gives CDR1 MGHRA, CDR2 YSYEKL. In DNA, the CDR3 is TGCGCCAGCAGCCGGGCGCTGGCGGACACCTACGAGCAGTACTTC. As protein: CASSRALADTYEQYF.

This chain uses TRBV6-5 with TRBJ2-7, with a possible D match to TRBD2 (6 bases). The CDR3 length is 14 residues. V was shortened by 0 bases and J by 6 bases, with 12 bases between the two germline ends. Germline-derived CDR1 and CDR2 are MNHEY and SVGAGI. Written as DNA, the CDR3 is TGTGCCAGCAGTTACTCGAAGGAGGGAGGCGAGCAGTACTTC. Its translation: CASSYSKEGGEQYF.

The chain uses TRBV28 and TRBJ1-2; possibly TRBD1 for D (5 bases). Per the germline V gene, CDR1 is MDHEN and CDR2 is SYDVKM. CDR3 size: 11 residues. V lost 3 bases and J lost 11, with 10 bases in between. CDR3 DNA sequence: TGTGCCAGCAGTTTTGAGGGGAGGTACACCTTC. Translation gives CASSFEGRYTF.

The rearrangement joins TRBV10-3 to TRBJ1-6, with TRBD1 matching over 11 bases. The germline V gene encodes CDR1 ENHRY and CDR2 SYGVKD. CDR3 length: 17 amino acids. The V and J ends lost 2 bases and 5 bases, in that order; junction bases with no gene match: 5. As DNA, the CDR3 is TGTGCCATCAGTGAGCCCGGACAGGGGGCGAATAATTCACCCCTCCACTTT. It specifies CAISEPGQGANNSPLHF.

This clone appeared once. The rearrangement links TRBV30 to TRBJ2-7, with 9 bases aligning to TRBD1. This CDR3 region has 14 residues. Germline values: CDR1 GTSNPN, CDR2 SVGIG (reference sequence). V lost 4 bases, J lost 2 bases, and 6 bases stayed unmatched. For the CDR3, the DNA is TGTGCCTGGAAAACAGGGGGCAGGGCCTACGAGCAGTACTTC. It codes for CAWKTGGRAYEQYF.